This entry describes one T cell receptor beta chain. This sample is drawn from a study of blood T cell repertoires in COVID-19. Trimming left V 10 bases short and J 2 bases short, with 8 bases between. Germline V CDR1 and CDR2: MDHEN, SYDVKM. The CDR3 length is 11 residues. The method was immunoSEQ multiplex PCR; TCRdb's version includes in-frame clones alone and lacks a portion of them. The repertoire has more than 80,000 clones, 80% of them found once; the top ten carry 16%. V and J are TRBV28 and TRBJ1-1; D is undetermined. The source material was peripheral blood. The clonotype was recovered from a human donor in a cohort sampled during active COVID-19. The CDR3 coding sequence is TGTGCCACCACGGGAAACACTGAAGCTTTCTTT. Its protein product is CATTGNTEAFF.